The rows below give T cell receptor beta chains drawn from one sample of a study of technical replicates of blood from a handful of donors. Generated by immunoSEQ multiplex PCR, the TCRdb table keeps only in-frame clones and is missing some. The sample gives about 85,000 clones, approximately 94% of which show up once; less than 0.3% is in the top ten. The specimen was T cells isolated from PBMCs. The receptors were gathered from a human donor in good health. The CDR3 runs from the conserved cysteine through the conserved F or W. The D gene is left open where the match is weak. Only some rows state a clone size, as once, few, many or a class for expanded clones.

cdr3_length: 15; j_call: TRBJ2-5; d_call: TRBD1; v_call: TRBV6-1; clone_size: .; cdr3_aa: CASSETGQDFETQYF; cdr3_nt: TGTGCCAGCAGTGAAACTGGACAGGACTTTGAGACCCAGTACTTC
cdr3_length: 13; j_call: TRBJ1-6; d_call: .; v_call: TRBV2; clone_size: .; cdr3_aa: CASKLEEGSPLHF; cdr3_nt: TGTGCCAGCAAACTGGAAGAGGGTTCACCCCTCCACTTT
cdr3_length: 16; j_call: TRBJ2-3; d_call: .; v_call: TRBV14; clone_size: once; cdr3_aa: CASSQAWGTSTDTQYF; cdr3_nt: TGTGCCAGCAGCCAAGCCTGGGGCACTAGCACAGATACGCAGTATTTT
cdr3_length: 14; j_call: TRBJ2-2; d_call: .; v_call: TRBV6-4; clone_size: .; cdr3_aa: CASSDSLAPGELFF; cdr3_nt: TGTGCCAGCAGTGACTCCCTAGCGCCCGGGGAGCTGTTTTTT
cdr3_length: 16; j_call: TRBJ1-1; d_call: TRBD1; v_call: TRBV28; clone_size: .; cdr3_aa: CASSPLQGAGNTEAFF; cdr3_nt: TGTGCCAGCAGTCCCCTACAGGGGGCTGGGAACACTGAAGCTTTCTTT
cdr3_length: 14; j_call: TRBJ1-1; d_call: .; v_call: TRBV30; clone_size: few; cdr3_aa: CAWNLGGMNTEAFF; cdr3_nt: TGTGCCTGGAATCTGGGGGGAATGAACACTGAAGCTTTCTTT
cdr3_length: 13; j_call: TRBJ2-2; d_call: .; v_call: TRBV7-6; clone_size: .; cdr3_aa: CASIQQDTGELFF; cdr3_nt: TGTGCCAGCATCCAACAGGACACCGGGGAGCTGTTTTTT
cdr3_length: 13; j_call: TRBJ2-5; d_call: .; v_call: TRBV5-4; clone_size: .; cdr3_aa: CASSPLNGETQYF; cdr3_nt: TGTGCCAGCAGCCCACTAAACGGAGAGACCCAGTACTTC
cdr3_length: 13; j_call: TRBJ2-7; d_call: TRBD1; v_call: TRBV7-2; clone_size: .; cdr3_aa: CASSSVPDREKYF; cdr3_nt: TGTGCCAGCAGCTCCGTTCCGGACAGGGAGAAGTACTTC
cdr3_length: 15; j_call: TRBJ2-7; d_call: .; v_call: TRBV4-1; clone_size: .; cdr3_aa: CASSQVPRAFYEQYF; cdr3_nt: TGCGCCAGCAGCCAAGTTCCCAGGGCTTTCTACGAGCAGTACTTC
cdr3_length: 16; j_call: TRBJ2-5; d_call: TRBD2; v_call: TRBV5-1; clone_size: .; cdr3_aa: CASSFPGGGLGETQYF; cdr3_nt: TGCGCCAGCAGCTTCCCCGGCGGGGGACTCGGGGAGACCCAGTACTTC
cdr3_length: 15; j_call: TRBJ2-1; d_call: .; v_call: TRBV19; clone_size: .; cdr3_aa: CASSMSGDSYNEQFF; cdr3_nt: TGTGCCAGTAGTATGTCAGGGGACTCCTACAATGAGCAGTTCTTC
cdr3_length: 13; j_call: TRBJ2-1; d_call: .; v_call: TRBV5-4; clone_size: .; cdr3_aa: CASSYADWNEQFF; cdr3_nt: TGTGCCAGCAGCTACGCCGACTGGAATGAGCAGTTCTTC
cdr3_length: 16; j_call: TRBJ2-3; d_call: .; v_call: TRBV5-1; clone_size: .; cdr3_aa: CASSLQGKGLTDTQYF; cdr3_nt: TGCGCCAGCAGCTTGCAAGGAAAGGGGTTAACAGATACGCAGTATTTT
cdr3_length: 15; j_call: TRBJ1-5; d_call: .; v_call: TRBV6-1; clone_size: .; cdr3_aa: CASSVPTVSNQPQHF; cdr3_nt: TGTGCCAGCAGTGTTCCCACGGTTAGCAATCAGCCCCAGCATTTT
cdr3_length: 16; j_call: TRBJ2-2; d_call: .; v_call: TRBV5-4; clone_size: .; cdr3_aa: CASSLAKQGGTGELFF; cdr3_nt: TGTGCCAGCAGCTTGGCCAAGCAGGGAGGAACCGGGGAGCTGTTTTTT
cdr3_length: 18; j_call: TRBJ2-3; d_call: .; v_call: TRBV2; clone_size: .; cdr3_aa: CASSPEGPHYLKVDTQYF; cdr3_nt: TGTGCCAGCAGTCCGGAGGGACCCCACTACTTAAAGGTAGATACGCAGTATTTT
cdr3_length: 18; j_call: TRBJ2-1; d_call: .; v_call: TRBV7-9; clone_size: few; cdr3_aa: CASSLRVARGGPSDEQFF; cdr3_nt: TGTGCCAGCAGCTTAAGAGTGGCCCGCGGGGGCCCTTCGGATGAGCAGTTCTTC
cdr3_length: 13; j_call: TRBJ1-5; d_call: TRBD1; v_call: TRBV28; clone_size: .; cdr3_aa: CASRQGIGQPQHF; cdr3_nt: TGTGCCAGCAGACAGGGGATTGGACAGCCCCAGCATTTT
cdr3_length: 14; j_call: TRBJ1-3; d_call: .; v_call: TRBV7-9; clone_size: .; cdr3_aa: CASSLTATGNTIYF; cdr3_nt: TGTGCCAGCAGCTTAACAGCAACTGGAAACACCATATATTTT
cdr3_length: 15; j_call: TRBJ2-7; d_call: .; v_call: TRBV7-9; clone_size: .; cdr3_aa: CASSLTGRISYEQYF; cdr3_nt: TGTGCCAGCAGCTTGACAGGGAGGATCTCCTACGAGCAGTACTTC
cdr3_length: 17; j_call: TRBJ2-5; d_call: TRBD2; v_call: TRBV14; clone_size: .; cdr3_aa: CASSQDRASGNQETQYF; cdr3_nt: TGTGCCAGCAGCCAAGATCGGGCTAGCGGTAACCAAGAGACCCAGTACTTC
cdr3_length: 15; j_call: TRBJ1-1; d_call: TRBD1; v_call: TRBV9; clone_size: .; cdr3_aa: CASAGTGRIGTEAFF; cdr3_nt: TGTGCCAGCGCCGGGACAGGGAGGATCGGGACTGAAGCTTTCTTT
cdr3_length: 14; j_call: TRBJ1-5; d_call: .; v_call: TRBV2; clone_size: .; cdr3_aa: CASSVTAVNQPQHF; cdr3_nt: TGTGCCAGCAGTGTGACAGCCGTCAATCAGCCCCAGCATTTT
cdr3_length: 18; j_call: TRBJ2-3; d_call: TRBD2; v_call: TRBV7-9; clone_size: .; cdr3_aa: CASSTTDGTGGSTDTQYF; cdr3_nt: TGTGCCAGCAGCACCACGGATGGCACGGGGGGTAGCACAGATACGCAGTATTTT
cdr3_length: 15; j_call: TRBJ2-7; d_call: TRBD1; v_call: TRBV2; clone_size: .; cdr3_aa: CASRSGTGGFHEQYF; cdr3_nt: TGTGCCAGCAGATCTGGGACAGGGGGCTTCCACGAGCAGTACTTC
cdr3_length: 12; j_call: TRBJ2-4; d_call: .; v_call: TRBV21-1; clone_size: .; cdr3_aa: CASNTGTPSKYF; cdr3_nt: TGTGCCAGCAACACCGGGACTCCGTCGAAGTACTTC
cdr3_length: 15; j_call: TRBJ2-7; d_call: .; v_call: TRBV27; clone_size: .; cdr3_aa: CASSLSGNGNYEQYF; cdr3_nt: TGTGCCAGCAGTTTATCAGGAAACGGGAACTACGAGCAGTACTTC
cdr3_length: 16; j_call: TRBJ1-5; d_call: .; v_call: TRBV21-1; clone_size: .; cdr3_aa: CATHKEGQPRGQPQHF; cdr3_nt: TGTGCCACGCACAAGGAGGGACAGCCCCGGGGTCAGCCCCAGCATTTT
cdr3_length: 13; j_call: TRBJ1-5; d_call: TRBD1; v_call: TRBV10-1; clone_size: .; cdr3_aa: CASSEQGNQPQHF; cdr3_nt: TGCGCCAGCAGTGAACAGGGGAACCAGCCCCAGCATTTT
cdr3_length: 13; j_call: TRBJ1-2; d_call: .; v_call: TRBV10-3; clone_size: .; cdr3_aa: CAISGERVGGYTF; cdr3_nt: TGTGCCATCAGTGGTGAGAGGGTAGGAGGCTACACCTTC
cdr3_length: 16; j_call: TRBJ2-7; d_call: TRBD2; v_call: TRBV5-6; clone_size: .; cdr3_aa: CASSRPFNGGEYEQYF; cdr3_nt: TGTGCCAGCAGCCGCCCCTTCAATGGGGGGGAATACGAGCAGTACTTC
cdr3_length: 16; j_call: TRBJ1-1; d_call: TRBD1; v_call: TRBV18; clone_size: .; cdr3_aa: CASSPRRTGAMAEAFF; cdr3_nt: TGTGCCAGCTCACCAAGAAGGACAGGGGCTATGGCTGAAGCTTTCTTT
cdr3_length: 19; j_call: TRBJ2-1; d_call: TRBD2; v_call: TRBV4-1; clone_size: once; cdr3_aa: CASSQGLAGRSSSYNEQFF; cdr3_nt: TGCGCCAGCAGCCAGGGACTAGCGGGAAGGTCGAGCTCCTACAATGAGCAGTTCTTC
cdr3_length: 14; j_call: TRBJ2-7; d_call: TRBD1; v_call: TRBV2; clone_size: .; cdr3_aa: CASSPGQGTYEQYF; cdr3_nt: TGTGCCAGCAGCCCGGGACAGGGAACCTACGAGCAGTACTTC
cdr3_length: 18; j_call: TRBJ2-6; d_call: TRBD2; v_call: TRBV4-1; clone_size: .; cdr3_aa: CASTRTSGSFSGANVLTF; cdr3_nt: TGCGCCAGCACCCGGACTAGCGGGAGCTTCTCTGGGGCCAACGTCCTGACTTTC
cdr3_length: 17; j_call: TRBJ2-3; d_call: TRBD2; v_call: TRBV27; clone_size: .; cdr3_aa: CASSLGLAGENPDTQYF; cdr3_nt: TGTGCCAGCAGTTTAGGGCTAGCGGGAGAAAATCCAGATACGCAGTATTTT
cdr3_length: 15; j_call: TRBJ2-5; d_call: .; v_call: TRBV28; clone_size: .; cdr3_aa: CASSLPLGNQETQYF; cdr3_nt: TGTGCCAGCAGTTTGCCCCTAGGAAACCAAGAGACCCAGTACTTC
cdr3_length: 14; j_call: TRBJ1-2; d_call: TRBD1; v_call: TRBV18; clone_size: once; cdr3_aa: CASFGQENGYGYTF; cdr3_nt: TGTGCCAGCTTCGGACAGGAAAATGGCTATGGCTACACCTTC
cdr3_length: 13; j_call: TRBJ2-7; d_call: TRBD2; v_call: TRBV6-5; clone_size: .; cdr3_aa: CASKEAGANEQYF; cdr3_nt: TGTGCCAGCAAAGAAGCGGGAGCCAACGAGCAGTACTTC
cdr3_length: 16; j_call: TRBJ2-5; d_call: .; v_call: TRBV11-2; clone_size: .; cdr3_aa: CASSPVGGGAEETQYF; cdr3_nt: TGTGCCAGCAGCCCCGTTGGGGGCGGAGCGGAGGAGACCCAGTACTTC
cdr3_length: 16; j_call: TRBJ2-7; d_call: TRBD1; v_call: TRBV5-6; clone_size: .; cdr3_aa: CASSLQPGTGAYEQYF; cdr3_nt: TGTGCCAGCAGCCTTCAACCCGGGACAGGGGCCTACGAGCAGTACTTC
cdr3_length: 14; j_call: TRBJ1-2; d_call: TRBD1; v_call: TRBV7-8; clone_size: few; cdr3_aa: CASSPRDSSYGYTF; cdr3_nt: TGTGCCAGCAGCCCCCGGGACAGCTCCTATGGCTACACCTTC
cdr3_length: 16; j_call: TRBJ1-5; d_call: .; v_call: TRBV19; clone_size: .; cdr3_aa: CASSLNFRAAGQPQHF; cdr3_nt: TGTGCCAGTAGTCTAAACTTCCGGGCCGCGGGTCAGCCCCAGCATTTT
cdr3_length: 14; j_call: TRBJ2-1; d_call: .; v_call: TRBV11-3; clone_size: .; cdr3_aa: CASSPRDSYNEQFF; cdr3_nt: TGTGCCAGCAGCCCCCGGGACTCGTACAATGAGCAGTTCTTC
cdr3_length: 16; j_call: TRBJ2-2; d_call: TRBD1; v_call: TRBV18; clone_size: .; cdr3_aa: CASSLTGTGNTGELFF; cdr3_nt: TGTGCCAGCTCACTGACCGGGACAGGGAACACCGGGGAGCTGTTTTTT
cdr3_length: 15; j_call: TRBJ2-5; d_call: TRBD2; v_call: TRBV7-9; clone_size: .; cdr3_aa: CASSLGSGGQETQYF; cdr3_nt: TGTGCCAGCAGCTTAGGTAGCGGGGGGCAGGAGACCCAGTACTTC
cdr3_length: 15; j_call: TRBJ2-7; d_call: .; v_call: TRBV10-3; clone_size: .; cdr3_aa: CAISSRSSSRGEQYF; cdr3_nt: TGTGCCATCAGTTCCCGAAGCTCCTCGCGGGGAGAGCAGTACTTC
cdr3_length: 12; j_call: TRBJ1-2; d_call: .; v_call: TRBV30; clone_size: .; cdr3_aa: CAWEQGSEGYTF; cdr3_nt: TGTGCCTGGGAGCAGGGGAGTGAAGGCTACACCTTC
cdr3_length: 18; j_call: TRBJ2-7; d_call: .; v_call: TRBV4-1; clone_size: .; cdr3_aa: CASSHLPTGKRYSYEQYF; cdr3_nt: TGCGCCAGCAGCCACTTGCCCACAGGGAAAAGGTACTCCTACGAGCAGTACTTC
cdr3_length: 18; j_call: TRBJ1-3; d_call: .; v_call: TRBV7-9; clone_size: .; cdr3_aa: CASRDVTGGHRSGNTIYF; cdr3_nt: TGTGCCAGCAGGGATGTAACAGGCGGACACCGATCTGGAAACACCATATATTTT
cdr3_length: 14; j_call: TRBJ1-2; d_call: .; v_call: TRBV19; clone_size: .; cdr3_aa: CASSMYGTFDGYTF; cdr3_nt: TGTGCCAGTAGTATGTATGGGACATTTGACGGCTACACCTTC
cdr3_length: 14; j_call: TRBJ1-5; d_call: TRBD1; v_call: TRBV6-5; clone_size: .; cdr3_aa: CATADREANQPQHF; cdr3_nt: TGTGCCACCGCGGACAGGGAGGCTAATCAGCCCCAGCATTTT